This T cell receptor beta chain emerged from a study of control samples from healthy donors and cancer patients. CDR3 length: 14 amino acids. The ends were cut back, 4 bases at V and 4 bases at J, with 11 bases in the middle. Germline CDR1 reads MNHEY; CDR2 reads SVGAGI. Profiled with immunoSEQ multiplex PCR; TCRdb holds only in-frame clones, not every one. The profile shows 230,000 or so clones, roughly 94% of them singletons. This clone appeared a single time. What was sequenced was blood. This chain uses TRBV6-5 with TRBJ1-3; D unclear. This TCR derives from a man in his fifties in good health. CDR3 protein: CASSSYLSGNTIYF. CDR3 bases: TGTGCCAGCAGTTCCTACCTGTCAGGAAACACCATATATTTT.